Sequencing of this T cell receptor beta chain was carried out in a study of blood T cell repertoires in COVID-19. The V gene's germline CDR1 is KGHSH and CDR2 LQKENI. The CDR3 is made up of 13 amino acids. V dropped 2 bases and J dropped 6 bases, with 10 bases sitting between them. Method: immunoSEQ multiplex PCR; TCRdb's copy keeps in-frame clones and lacks some. The table includes 200,000 to 250,000 clones, 86% detected once. The sample comprised PBMCs or T cells enriched from blood (not recorded which). The chain is built from TRBV18 and TRBJ1-2; TRBD1 might be the D (6 bases). The receptor was isolated from a woman aged 40 to 55 with acute COVID-19. In nucleotides, the CDR3 is TGTGCCAGCTCACCAGACAGGTCTGATGGCTACACCTTC. Translated, it gives CASSPDRSDGYTF.